This TCR beta chain comes out of a study of T-cell memory formation after mild COVID-19. Germline assignment: CDR1 MNHEY and CDR2 SMNVEV (reference sequence). The CDR3 extends over 14 amino acids. Trimming pared 6 bases from V and 10 bases from J, leaving 21 bases between. Comments on this clonotype: Its specificity is unknown.

TCRdb redid the calling of the 5' RACE reads with MiXCR, one entry per CDR3 protein. This sample has roughly 550,000 distinct CDR3 sequences; roughly 22% occur once, and the top ten carry roughly an eighth. Study-wide results and limits: Among contracting clones, CD4+ were mainly CM/EM and CD8+ enriched in EMRA. Pre-infection memory showed some responding clones, and this suggested that cross-reactive memory joined.

This TCR came from an adult woman who had mild COVID-19 (a few samples of this study predate the infection). Cell type and time point are not known. The sample comprised PBMCs or a T cell subset sorted from them (not recorded which). V and J are TRBV27 and TRBJ1-2, with D uncertain. In DNA form, the CDR3 reads TGTGCCAGCAGCCCTATTCAGGCACGGTCAGACTACACCTTC. Translation gives CASSPIQARSDYTF.